Listed here are 4 T cell receptor beta chains from one sample, sequenced in a study of cytomegalovirus exposure and HLA in healthy donors. PCR primers comprised 60 Vbeta and 13 Jbeta primers. The assay was immunoSEQ multiplex PCR, and TCRdb's table has in-frame clones only and misses some. The table shows around 58,000 clones, with 55% to 75% occurring only once. Sequences were obtained from PBMCs. The receptors were gathered from a man in his forties in good health and CMV-seropositive.

The V gene is TRBV7-9, the J gene TRBJ1-2; D gene unclear. This CDR3 comprises 15 residues. The V end was cut by 0 bases, the J end by 8 bases, with 16 bases between. Germline assignment: CDR1 SEHNR and CDR2 FQNEAQ (reference sequence). DNA for the CDR3: TGTGCCAGCAGCTTAGCTACGGCCGGGAACGACGGCTACACCTTC. Translation: CASSLATAGNDGYTF.

The rearrangement uses TRBV2 and TRBJ2-5, with D hard to call. This CDR3 is 11 amino acids long. Germline CDR1 and CDR2: SNHLY and FYNNEI. V was cut by 6 bases and J by 4 bases, with 6 bases left in between. CDR3: CASSESETQYF. The CDR3, as DNA: TGTGCCAGCAGCGAGTCAGAGACCCAGTACTTC.

V usage is TRBV9 and J usage is TRBJ2-2; no clear D. Between the trimmed V and J ends, which lost 5 bases and 2 bases, there was a span of 13 bases. The CDR3 extends over 15 amino acids. The germline V gene encodes CDR1 SGDLS and CDR2 YYNGEE. The DNA of the CDR3 is TGTGCCAGCAGTAAATCTACAGCTAACACCGGGGAGCTGTTTTTT. Translating gives CASSKSTANTGELFF.

This clone was counted a few times. The chain links TRBV5-4 to TRBJ2-7; possibly TRBD1 for D (5 bases). The CDR3 sequence is 15 residues long. The germline V gene has CDR1 SGHNT and CDR2 YYREEE (reference sequence). Trimming removed 1 base at V and 3 bases at J, with 14 bases between. CDR3 sequence: CASSLSQGVSYEQYF. CDR3 DNA sequence: TGTGCCAGCAGCTTGTCGCAGGGTGTCAGCTACGAGCAGTACTTC.